A selection of T cell receptor beta chains follows, all from one sample in a study of T cells after yellow fever vaccination. Each CDR3 protein is one row after TCRdb ran MiXCR on the 5' RACE reads. The data show under 250,000 distinct CDR3 sequences, about 7.1% seen once. The sequencing used CD4+ T cells sorted from PBMCs, collected 15 days after the yellow fever booster vaccination. Receptor source: a man aged 25-45 years who received the YFV17D yellow fever vaccine. The CDR3 runs from the conserved cysteine through the conserved F or W. A D gene is named only where the DNA matches it firmly. Part of the rows lack a size; the others show once, few, many or a class for expanded clones.

j_gene: TRBJ2-7
d_gene: TRBD1
v_gene: TRBV5-4
abundance: many
CDR3aa: CASSSQGVYEQYF
CDR3nt: TGTGCCAGCAGCTCCCAGGGGGTCTACGAGCAGTACTTC

j_gene: TRBJ2-7
d_gene: .
v_gene: TRBV6-1
abundance: .
CDR3aa: CASSGGQWGSSYEQYF
CDR3nt: TGTGCCAGCAGTGGGGGGCAGTGGGGTAGCTCCTACGAGCAGTACTTC

j_gene: TRBJ2-2
d_gene: TRBD2
v_gene: TRBV6-5
abundance: .
CDR3aa: CASSGFPSGSGGELFF
CDR3nt: TGTGCCAGCAGCGGATTTCCTAGCGGGAGTGGCGGGGAGCTGTTTTTT

j_gene: TRBJ1-1
d_gene: .
v_gene: TRBV11-2
abundance: many
CDR3aa: CASSPRVARGEAFF
CDR3nt: TGTGCCAGCAGCCCCAGGGTGGCCCGGGGTGAAGCTTTCTTT

j_gene: TRBJ2-5
d_gene: TRBD2
v_gene: TRBV7-2
abundance: .
CDR3aa: CASSSQGLARQETQYF
CDR3nt: TGTGCCAGCAGCTCACAAGGACTAGCGCGACAAGAGACCCAGTACTTC

j_gene: TRBJ2-1
d_gene: .
v_gene: TRBV3-1
abundance: many
CDR3aa: CASSQGLRRLSSYNEQFF
CDR3nt: TGTGCCAGCAGCCAAGGGCTAAGACGGTTGAGCTCCTACAATGAGCAGTTCTTC

j_gene: TRBJ2-5
d_gene: .
v_gene: TRBV11-2
abundance: many
CDR3aa: CASSESRIGPRAEETQYF
CDR3nt: TGTGCCAGCAGCGAATCGAGGATTGGGCCTCGGGCCGAAGAGACCCAGTACTTC

j_gene: TRBJ2-5
d_gene: .
v_gene: TRBV20-1
abundance: .
CDR3aa: CSAARAGQQETQYF
CDR3nt: TGCAGTGCCGCTCGAGCGGGACAGCAAGAGACCCAGTACTTC

j_gene: TRBJ2-2
d_gene: .
v_gene: TRBV7-7
abundance: many
CDR3aa: CASSLAVSGTGELFF
CDR3nt: TGTGCTAGCAGCTTAGCAGTCTCCGGCACCGGGGAGCTGTTTTTT

j_gene: TRBJ2-2
d_gene: .
v_gene: TRBV5-1
abundance: many
CDR3aa: CASSLSAGTGELFF
CDR3nt: TGCGCCAGCAGCTTGTCGGCAGGGACCGGGGAGCTGTTTTTT

j_gene: TRBJ2-7
d_gene: .
v_gene: TRBV11-2
abundance: .
CDR3aa: CASSLGSARGYEQYF
CDR3nt: TGTGCCAGCAGCTTAGGGTCGGCTAGAGGATACGAGCAGTACTTC

j_gene: TRBJ1-4
d_gene: .
v_gene: TRBV7-9
abundance: .
CDR3aa: CASSREEKLFF
CDR3nt: TGTGCCAGCAGTCGGGAGGAAAAACTGTTTTTT

j_gene: TRBJ2-7
d_gene: .
v_gene: TRBV7-2
abundance: .
CDR3aa: CASSLDYWEQYF
CDR3nt: TGTGCCAGCAGCTTAGACTACTGGGAGCAGTACTTC

j_gene: TRBJ2-2
d_gene: TRBD2
v_gene: TRBV12-3/TRBV12-4
abundance: few
CDR3aa: CASTFRLAGFTGELFF
CDR3nt: TGTGCCAGCACTTTCAGACTAGCGGGCTTCACCGGGGAGCTGTTTTTT

j_gene: TRBJ1-5
d_gene: TRBD1
v_gene: TRBV4-3
abundance: .
CDR3aa: CASSQDDRAGPQHF
CDR3nt: TGCGCCAGCAGCCAAGATGACAGGGCAGGGCCCCAGCATTTT

j_gene: TRBJ1-1
d_gene: TRBD1
v_gene: TRBV28
abundance: .
CDR3aa: CASRVPGQGKGTEAFF
CDR3nt: TGTGCCAGCAGAGTCCCGGGACAGGGAAAAGGCACTGAAGCTTTCTTT

j_gene: TRBJ1-4
d_gene: TRBD1
v_gene: TRBV5-1
abundance: few
CDR3aa: CASTSTGAANEKLFF
CDR3nt: TGCGCCAGTACTTCGACAGGGGCGGCTAATGAAAAACTGTTTTTT

j_gene: TRBJ2-5
d_gene: TRBD2
v_gene: TRBV20-1
abundance: .
CDR3aa: CSARVPSGRYGSQETQYF
CDR3nt: TGCAGTGCTAGGGTCCCCAGCGGGAGATACGGTAGCCAAGAGACCCAGTACTTC

j_gene: TRBJ2-1
d_gene: .
v_gene: TRBV20-1
abundance: few
CDR3aa: CSARGRTIHEQFF
CDR3nt: TGCAGTGCTAGAGGTCGGACAATCCATGAGCAGTTCTTC

j_gene: TRBJ1-1
d_gene: .
v_gene: TRBV20-1
abundance: .
CDR3aa: CSAHTAKNTEAFF
CDR3nt: TGCAGTGCTCATACCGCAAAGAACACTGAAGCTTTCTTT

j_gene: TRBJ2-7
d_gene: TRBD1
v_gene: TRBV24-1
abundance: .
CDR3aa: CASDRQGFEQYF
CDR3nt: TGTGCCAGTGACCGACAGGGATTCGAGCAGTACTTC

j_gene: TRBJ2-2
d_gene: TRBD2
v_gene: TRBV25-1
abundance: once
CDR3aa: CARRKRDTGELFF
CDR3nt: TGTGCCAGGAGAAAGCGGGATACCGGGGAGCTGTTTTTT

j_gene: TRBJ1-4
d_gene: TRBD1
v_gene: TRBV20-1
abundance: .
CDR3aa: CSAREGTGIAKLFF
CDR3nt: TGCAGTGCTAGAGAGGGGACAGGGATTGCAAAACTGTTTTTT

j_gene: TRBJ2-3
d_gene: .
v_gene: TRBV2
abundance: many
CDR3aa: CASSPGADTQYF
CDR3nt: TGTGCCAGCAGTCCCGGCGCAGATACGCAGTATTTT

j_gene: TRBJ2-2
d_gene: .
v_gene: TRBV12-3/TRBV12-4
abundance: few
CDR3aa: CASSLGTRNTGELFF
CDR3nt: TGTGCCAGCAGTTTAGGAACTAGAAACACCGGGGAGCTGTTTTTT